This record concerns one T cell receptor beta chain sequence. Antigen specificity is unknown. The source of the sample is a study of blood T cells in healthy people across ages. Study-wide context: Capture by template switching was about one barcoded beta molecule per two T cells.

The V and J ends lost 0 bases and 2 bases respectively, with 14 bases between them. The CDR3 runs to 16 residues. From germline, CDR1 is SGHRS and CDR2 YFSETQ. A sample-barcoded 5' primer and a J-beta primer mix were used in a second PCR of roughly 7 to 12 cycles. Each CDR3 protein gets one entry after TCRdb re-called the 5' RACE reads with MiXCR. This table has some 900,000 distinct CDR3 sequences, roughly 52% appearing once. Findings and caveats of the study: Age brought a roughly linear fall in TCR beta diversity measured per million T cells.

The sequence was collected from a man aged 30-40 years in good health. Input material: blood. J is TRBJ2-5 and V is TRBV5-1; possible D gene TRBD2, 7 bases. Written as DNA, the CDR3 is TGCGCCAGCAGCTTGGTACAGGGAGGGCTTCAAGAGACCCAGTACTTC. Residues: CASSLVQGGLQETQYF.